This entry features one TCR beta chain sequence. Its antigen is currently unknown. An end of the junction does not agree with germline; a read error may underlie this. The whole isolated RNA underwent reverse transcription, so sequencing captured expressed TCRB transcripts. Libraries were prepared by immunoSEQ multiplex PCR; TCRdb keeps only in-frame clonotypes and omits some of them. Found here are around 500,000 clones, 25% to 35% of them singletons; the top ten hold 0.05% to 0.065%. The CDR3 runs 14 residues. CDR1 is SGHVS and CDR2 is FNYEAQ in the germline V gene. The source of the sample is a study of beta chain features in type 1 diabetes. Points from the study as a whole: In the patient group, naive, central memory and Treg TCRB repertoires seemed more alike than in the healthy donor group. PCR, the amplification step, might favor shorter templates, equally in patients and controls. Moderate but significant shortening of TCRB CDR3s was recorded in all four CD4+ subsets from Type 1 diabetes patients.

This chain joins TRBV7-6 and TRBJ2-5, with D possibly TRBD2 on 6 matching bases. Sample: naive CD4+ T cells from blood. The receptor was isolated from a young man in good health. For the CDR3, the DNA is TGTGCCAGCAGCTGGCCGACTAGTTCCCAGACCCAGCACTTC. Translated, it gives CASSWPTSSQTQHF.